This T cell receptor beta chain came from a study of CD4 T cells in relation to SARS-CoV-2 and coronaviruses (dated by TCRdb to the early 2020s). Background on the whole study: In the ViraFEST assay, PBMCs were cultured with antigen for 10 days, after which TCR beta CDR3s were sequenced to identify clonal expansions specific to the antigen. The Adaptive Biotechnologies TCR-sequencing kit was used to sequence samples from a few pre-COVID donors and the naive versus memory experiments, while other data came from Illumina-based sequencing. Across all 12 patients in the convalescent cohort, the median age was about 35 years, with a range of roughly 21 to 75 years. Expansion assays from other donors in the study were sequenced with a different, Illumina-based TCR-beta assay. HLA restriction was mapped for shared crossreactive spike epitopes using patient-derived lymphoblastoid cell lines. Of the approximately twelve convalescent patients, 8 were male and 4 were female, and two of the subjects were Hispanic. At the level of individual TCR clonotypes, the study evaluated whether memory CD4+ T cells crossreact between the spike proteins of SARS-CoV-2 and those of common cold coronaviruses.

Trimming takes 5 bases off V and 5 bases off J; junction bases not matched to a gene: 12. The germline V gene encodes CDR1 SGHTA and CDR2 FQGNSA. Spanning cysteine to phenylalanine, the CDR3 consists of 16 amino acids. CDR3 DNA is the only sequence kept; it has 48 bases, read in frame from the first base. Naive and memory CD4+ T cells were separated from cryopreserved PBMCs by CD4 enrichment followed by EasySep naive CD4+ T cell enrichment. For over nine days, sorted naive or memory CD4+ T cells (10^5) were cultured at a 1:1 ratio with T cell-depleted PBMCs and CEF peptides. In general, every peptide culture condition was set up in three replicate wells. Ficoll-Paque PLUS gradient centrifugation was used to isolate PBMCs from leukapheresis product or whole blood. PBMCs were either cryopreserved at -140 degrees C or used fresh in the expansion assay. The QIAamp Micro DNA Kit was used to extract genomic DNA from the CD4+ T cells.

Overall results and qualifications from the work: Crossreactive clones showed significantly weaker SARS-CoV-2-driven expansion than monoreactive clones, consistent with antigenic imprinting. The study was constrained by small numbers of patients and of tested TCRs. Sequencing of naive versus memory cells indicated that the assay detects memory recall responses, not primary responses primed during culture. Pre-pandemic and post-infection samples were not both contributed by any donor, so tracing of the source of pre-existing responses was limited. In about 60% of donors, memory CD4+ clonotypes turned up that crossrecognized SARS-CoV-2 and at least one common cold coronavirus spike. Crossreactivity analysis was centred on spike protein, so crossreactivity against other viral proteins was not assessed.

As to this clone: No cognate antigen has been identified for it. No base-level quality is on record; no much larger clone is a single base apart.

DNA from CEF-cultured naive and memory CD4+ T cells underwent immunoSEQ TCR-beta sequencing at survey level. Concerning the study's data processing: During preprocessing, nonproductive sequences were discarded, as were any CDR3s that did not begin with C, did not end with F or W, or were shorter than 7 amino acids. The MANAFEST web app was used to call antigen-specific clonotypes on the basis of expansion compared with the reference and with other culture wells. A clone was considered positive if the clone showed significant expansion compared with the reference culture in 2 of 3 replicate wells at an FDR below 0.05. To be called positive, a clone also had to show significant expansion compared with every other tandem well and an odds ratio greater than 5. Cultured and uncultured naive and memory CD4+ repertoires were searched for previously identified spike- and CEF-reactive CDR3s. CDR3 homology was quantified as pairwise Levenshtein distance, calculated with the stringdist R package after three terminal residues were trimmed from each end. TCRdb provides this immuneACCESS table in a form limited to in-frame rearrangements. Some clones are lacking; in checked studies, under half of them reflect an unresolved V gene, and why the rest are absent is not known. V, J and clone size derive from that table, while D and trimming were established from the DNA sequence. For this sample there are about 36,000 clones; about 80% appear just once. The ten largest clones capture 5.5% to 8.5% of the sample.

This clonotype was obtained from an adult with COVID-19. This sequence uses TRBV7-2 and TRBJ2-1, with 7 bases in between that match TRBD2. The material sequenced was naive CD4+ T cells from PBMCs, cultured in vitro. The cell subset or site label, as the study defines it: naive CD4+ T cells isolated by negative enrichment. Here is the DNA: TGTGCCAGCAGCCCTTCTCAAGCGGGAATACACAATGAGCAGTTCTTC. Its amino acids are CASSPSQAGIHNEQFF.